This section outlines one T cell receptor beta chain sequence together with its context. No antigen is known for it. This entry comes from a study of OX40 agonist ivuxolimab in advanced cancers. In the study overall: It was permissible to have had prior anti-PD-1, anti-PD-L1 or anti-CTLA-4 therapy, and around 41% had some.

Measured with immunoSEQ multiplex PCR; TCRdb has only the in-frame clones, and not every one. The repertoire holds about 82,000 clones, 90% to 95% seen once, with about 2.3% in the top ten. Germline-derived CDR1 and CDR2 are GTSNPN and SVGIG (reference sequence). The CDR3 has 14 amino acids. Deletions cut 2 bases from V and 0 bases from J, with 11 bases between. The study's findings and limits: At doses 0.1 to 3.0 mg/kg, CD4+ and CD8+ clones expanded. CD8+ T cells averaged more expanded clones than CD4+. Antigen specificity remained undetermined for the expanded peripheral T cells.

The material sequenced was CD4+ or CD8+ T cells sorted from blood, taken in a trial of the OX40 agonist ivuxolimab. This sequence was found in an adult with an advanced solid tumor such as melanoma, head and neck, liver or kidney cancer. The chain combines TRBV30 with TRBJ2-7, with D possibly being TRBD1 or TRBD2 (5 bases each). The CDR3 nucleotides read TGTGCCTGGAGTTGGGGGAAGGGCTCCTACGAGCAGTACTTC. Translation gives CAWSWGKGSYEQYF.